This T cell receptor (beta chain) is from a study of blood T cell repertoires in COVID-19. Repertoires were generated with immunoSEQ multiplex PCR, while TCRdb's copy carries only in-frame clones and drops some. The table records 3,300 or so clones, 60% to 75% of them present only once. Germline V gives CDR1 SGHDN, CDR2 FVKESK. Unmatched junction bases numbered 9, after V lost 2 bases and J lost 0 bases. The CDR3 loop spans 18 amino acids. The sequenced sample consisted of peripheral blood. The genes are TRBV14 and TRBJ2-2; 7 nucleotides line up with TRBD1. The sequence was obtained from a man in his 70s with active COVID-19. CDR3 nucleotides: TGTGCCAGCAGCCAAAGAAGGGGACAGCAGACGAACACCGGGGAGCTGTTTTTT. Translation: CASSQRRGQQTNTGELFF.